Each of the 18 T cell receptor beta chains below was sequenced from the same sample in a study of blood T cell repertoires in COVID-19. Generated by immunoSEQ multiplex PCR, the TCRdb table keeps only in-frame clones and is missing some. The table records under 60,000 clones, 75% to 90% of them present only once. Sequenced input: peripheral blood. The receptors derive from a man aged 65 to 79 with acute or convalescent COVID-19.

This clone was detected only a few times. The rearrangement links TRBV7-8 to TRBJ1-2; possibly TRBD1 for D (5 bases). V was clipped by 4 bases and J by 4 bases, with 19 bases between them. CDR1 is SGHVS and CDR2 is FQNEAQ in the germline V gene. CDR3 size: 16 residues. The CDR3 DNA is TGTGCCAGCAGCTCCAGAGCCCGGGGGGAGGGCTATGGCTACACCTTC. Amino acids: CASSSRARGEGYGYTF.

This clone was observed a few times. The genes are TRBV6-2 or TRBV6-3 and TRBJ2-5; 11 positions match TRBD2. Germline V gene sequence: CDR1 MNHEY, CDR2 SVGEGT. CDR3 length: 15 amino acids. Trimming at V came to 3 bases and at J to 1 base, leaving 1 base not matched to a gene. The CDR3: CASSYSGRAQETQYF. For the CDR3, the DNA is TGTGCCAGCAGTTATAGCGGGAGGGCCCAAGAGACCCAGTACTTC.

This chain joins TRBV7-9 and TRBJ2-1, with TRBD2 identical over 8 bases. There are 16 residues in the CDR3. Germline CDR1 SEHNR, CDR2 FQNEAQ (reference sequence). Losses at the gene ends were 4 bases for V and 6 bases for J; bases not matched to a gene: 11. As DNA, the CDR3 is TGTGCCAGCAGCTCCCAACCGGGAGGGGGGGTCAATGAGCAGTTCTTC. Residues: CASSSQPGGGVNEQFF.

The chain uses TRBV9 and TRBJ2-1; maybe TRBD2 (5 bases). The CDR3 is made up of 19 amino acids. The germline V and J ends were trimmed by 4 bases and 0 bases, with 23 bases remaining between them. Germline CDR1 SGDLS, CDR2 YYNGEE. Written as DNA, the CDR3 is TGTGCCAGCAGCCCCGGGATATCTAGCACAGCCCCCTCCTACAATGAGCAGTTCTTC. Its translation: CASSPGISSTAPSYNEQFF.

This chain uses TRBV7-9 with TRBJ1-1; 9 positions agree with TRBD1. Germline CDR1 reads SEHNR; CDR2 reads FQNEAQ (reference sequence). CDR3 length equals 17 residues. Germline trimming cut 0 bases from V and 5 bases from J; bases unmatched to any gene: 10. CDR3 DNA: TGTGCCAGCAGCTTAGCCCAGGGACAGGGTTCGGGTACTGAAGCTTTCTTT. It specifies CASSLAQGQGSGTEAFF.

The chain's CDR3 is CASSFGGGLYETQYF. The CDR3 region has the DNA TGTGCCAGCAGCTTCGGAGGTGGCTTATATGAGACCCAGTACTTC. The chain couples TRBV5-6 to TRBJ2-5, with D possibly being TRBD2 (5 bases). Germline V gene data show CDR1 as SGHDT and CDR2 as YYEEEE. CDR3 size: 15 residues. Trimming left V 2 bases short and J 5 bases short, with 16 bases between. Complete variable domain (other parts from reference TRBV5-6 and TRBJ2-5): DAGVTQSPTHLIKTRGQQVTLRCSPKSGHDTVSWYQQALGQGPQFIFQYYEEEERQRGNFPDRFSGHQFPNYSSELNVNALLLGDSALYLCASSFGGGLYETQYFGPGTRLLVL.

This clone was recorded only once. This chain links TRBV27 with TRBJ1-2; 11 bases fit TRBD1. Germline loops: CDR1 MNHEY, CDR2 SMNVEV (reference sequence). V lost 4 bases to trimming and J lost 3 bases; unmatched junction nucleotides: 4. The CDR3 sequence is 15 residues long. CDR3 residues: CASSSPGQGDYGYTF. CDR3 DNA sequence: TGTGCCAGCAGTTCCCCGGGACAGGGGGACTATGGCTACACCTTC.

The CDR3 DNA sequence: TGTGCCAGCAGCTCCGGTGCGGGGATAGGCTACACCTTC. Protein: CASSSGAGIGYTF. The genes are TRBV7-2 and TRBJ1-2; D unresolved. This CDR3 has 13 amino acids. V was clipped by 4 bases and J by 8 bases, with 14 bases between them. Germline loops: CDR1 SGHTA, CDR2 FQGNSA.

In DNA form, the CDR3 reads TGCAGTGCTAGTCCCCCCGTCGGGGGGGGCGGGACGAGCTCCTACGAGCAGTACTTC. Encoded protein: CSASPPVGGGGTSSYEQYF. The genes are TRBV20-1 and TRBJ2-7; 8 bases align to TRBD2. The V gene end was trimmed by 3 bases and the J gene end by 0 bases; junction bases not matched to a gene: 19. This CDR3 has 19 residues. The V gene's germline CDR1 is DFQATT and CDR2 SNEGSKA (reference sequence).

The chain carries TRBV2 and TRBJ2-3, with D unresolved. Trimming removed 2 bases at V and 2 bases at J, with 2 bases between. The V gene's germline CDR1 is SNHLY and CDR2 FYNNEI. This CDR3 comprises 12 residues. The DNA of the CDR3 is TGTGCCAGCAGTGAACTCACAGATACGCAGTATTTT. Translation gives CASSELTDTQYF.

This rearrangement joins TRBV10-2 to TRBJ2-5; weak D call: TRBD1 (5 bases). The CDR3 runs to 12 residues. V was shortened by 6 bases and J by 3 bases, with 8 bases between the two germline ends. Germline values: CDR1 WSHSY, CDR2 SAAADI. The CDR3 DNA reads TGCGCCAGCAGGGGGCAGGAAGAGACCCAGTACTTC. It yields the protein CASRGQEETQYF.

This clone came up a few times. The rearrangement uses TRBV10-3 and TRBJ1-5; maybe TRBD1 (6 bases). CDR3 length: 14 residues. The V and J ends lost 4 bases and 5 bases respectively, with 12 bases between them. The germline V gene has CDR1 ENHRY and CDR2 SYGVKD. DNA for the CDR3: TGTGCCATCAGTGCCCGGACAGACGATCAGCCCCAGCATTTT. Translated: CAISARTDDQPQHF.

This clone was picked up one time. The chain combines TRBV2 with TRBJ2-7, with a weak D call TRBD2 (6 bases). V was clipped by 3 bases and J by 5 bases, with 11 bases between them. This CDR3 contains 13 residues. Germline values: CDR1 SNHLY, CDR2 FYNNEI. The CDR3 sequence is CASSDGGIHEQYF. CDR3 DNA: TGTGCCAGCAGTGATGGGGGGATCCACGAGCAGTACTTC.

V usage is TRBV11-2 and J usage is TRBJ2-1; D gene ambiguous. Germline V gives CDR1 SGHAT, CDR2 FQNNGV. V gave up 1 base and J gave up 7 bases, with 5 bases separating them. The CDR3 loop spans 12 amino acids. CDR3 coding DNA: TGTGCCAGCAGCTTAGTTTCTAATGAGCAGTTCTTC. Protein sequence: CASSLVSNEQFF. The variable domain in full, with the rest retrieved from reference TRBV11-2 and TRBJ2-1, is EAGVAQSPRYKIIEKRQSVAFWCNPISGHATLYWYQQILGQGPKLLIQFQNNGVVDDSQLPKDRFSAERLKGVDSTLKIQPAKLEDSAVYLCASSLVSNEQFFGPGTRLTVL.

This chain connects TRBV7-2 to TRBJ2-3; D gene unclear. Trimming pared 1 base from V and 1 base from J, leaving 9 bases between. CDR3 size: 15 residues. Germline-derived CDR1 and CDR2 are SGHTA and FQGNSA. The CDR3 loop is CASSLGPPGTDTQYF. DNA of the CDR3: TGTGCCAGCAGCTTAGGGCCCCCAGGCACAGATACGCAGTATTTT.

V and J are TRBV10-3 and TRBJ1-2; D remains ambiguous. The CDR3 runs to 15 residues. V lost 0 bases to trimming and J lost 1 base, with 9 bases between them. CDR1 is ENHRY, CDR2 SYGVKD, per germline. CDR3 coding DNA: TGTGCCATCAGTGAGTCAGACACGCATAACTATGGCTACACCTTC. It encodes CAISESDTHNYGYTF.

The chain employs TRBV18 and TRBJ2-7; D is undetermined. V was shortened by 2 bases and J by 3 bases, with 14 bases between the two germline ends. In germline, CDR1 is KGHSH, CDR2 LQKENI. CDR3 length equals 15 residues. The CDR3 nucleotides are TGTGCCAGCTCACCAAACACAGCAGATAACTACGAGCAGTACTTC. It yields the protein CASSPNTADNYEQYF.

The genes are TRBV5-1 and TRBJ1-2; D gene unclear. From germline, CDR1 is SGHRS and CDR2 YFSETQ. Between the trimmed V and J ends, which lost 7 bases and 6 bases, there was a span of 10 bases. The CDR3 is 11 amino acids. In nucleotides, the CDR3 is TGCGCCAGCGGTGGCGGGGATGGCTACACCTTC. Translated, it gives CASGGGDGYTF.